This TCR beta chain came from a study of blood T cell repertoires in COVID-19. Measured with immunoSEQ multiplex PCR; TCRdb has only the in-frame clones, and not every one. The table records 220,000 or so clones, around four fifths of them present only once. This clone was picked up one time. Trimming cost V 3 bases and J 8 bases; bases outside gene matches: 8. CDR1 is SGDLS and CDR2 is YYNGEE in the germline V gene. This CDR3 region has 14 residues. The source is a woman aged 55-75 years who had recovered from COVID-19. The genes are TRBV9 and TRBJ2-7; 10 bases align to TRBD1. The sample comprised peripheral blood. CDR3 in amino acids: CASSGRDRGHKQYF. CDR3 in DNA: TGTGCCAGCAGCGGCCGGGACAGGGGCCACAAGCAGTACTTC.